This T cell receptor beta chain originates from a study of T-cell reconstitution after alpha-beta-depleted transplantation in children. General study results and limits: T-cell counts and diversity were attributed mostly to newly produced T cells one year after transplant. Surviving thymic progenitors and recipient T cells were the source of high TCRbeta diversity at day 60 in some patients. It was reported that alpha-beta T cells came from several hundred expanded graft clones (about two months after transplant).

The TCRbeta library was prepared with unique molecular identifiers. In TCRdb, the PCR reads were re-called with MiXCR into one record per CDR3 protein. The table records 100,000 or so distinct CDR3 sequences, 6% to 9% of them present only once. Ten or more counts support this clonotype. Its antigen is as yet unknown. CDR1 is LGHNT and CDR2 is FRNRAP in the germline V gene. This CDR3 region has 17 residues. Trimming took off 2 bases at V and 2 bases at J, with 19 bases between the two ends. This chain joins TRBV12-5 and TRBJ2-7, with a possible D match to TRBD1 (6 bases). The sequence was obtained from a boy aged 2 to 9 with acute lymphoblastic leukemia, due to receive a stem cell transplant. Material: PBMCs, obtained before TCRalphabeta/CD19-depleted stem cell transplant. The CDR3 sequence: CASGLHRQDSPPYEQYF. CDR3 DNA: TGTGCTAGTGGTTTGCACCGACAGGACTCACCCCCCTACGAGCAGTACTTC.